This TCR beta chain was captured in a study of cytomegalovirus exposure and HLA in healthy donors. Details on this clone: The target antigen is unknown.

60 Vbeta and 13 Jbeta primers were used in PCR. The method was immunoSEQ multiplex PCR; TCRdb's version includes in-frame clones alone and lacks a portion of them. The sample lists around 230,000 clones, 78% occurring once. Study conclusions and caveats: Later, TCR association rates were found to vary by HLA locus, highest for DRB1 and lowest for HLA-C. A later analysis by the authors found several of the most significant clusters apparently linked to common viral pathogens. There were some V segments, including TRBV6-2 and TRBV6-3, excluded as indistinguishable. Previously analyzed data showed that most TCR beta V segments were productive at a frequency of about 87% or about 30%.

Germline CDR1 is GTSNPN and CDR2 is SVGIG (reference sequence). The CDR3 is made up of 16 amino acids. V lost 3 bases, J lost 5 bases, and 12 bases stayed unmatched. V is TRBV30 and J is TRBJ2-5; 10 nucleotides line up with TRBD2. What was sequenced was PBMCs. The TCR originated in a boy younger than 18 in good health and CMV-seronegative. The CDR3 reads CAWSASSGRAWETQYF. The DNA for the CDR3 is TGTGCCTGGAGCGCGTCCAGCGGGAGGGCCTGGGAGACCCAGTACTTC.